These T cell receptor beta chains were read from a single sample in a study of cytomegalovirus exposure and HLA in healthy donors. Profiled with immunoSEQ multiplex PCR; TCRdb holds only in-frame clones, not every one. The sample yields 150,000 or so clones, around 79% seen once. The sample consisted of PBMCs. The source of these receptors is a woman aged 45-65 years in good health and CMV-seropositive. CDR3s include the opening cysteine and the closing phenylalanine or tryptophan. D genes are given only for firm matches. Where a row states a size, it is once, few, many or the class of an expanded clone; other rows omit it.

d_gene,abundance,v_gene,j_gene,CDR3nt,CDR3aa
.,.,TRBV6-1,TRBJ1-5,TGTGCCAGCAGTGAACCTCATCACAGGGTAGATCAGCCCCAGCATTTT,CASSEPHHRVDQPQHF
TRBD1,.,TRBV30,TRBJ1-6,TGTGCCTGGAGTGTGTGGACAGGGGTCAATTCACCCCTCCACTTT,CAWSVWTGVNSPLHF
TRBD2,.,TRBV15,TRBJ2-7,TGTGCCACCACCCAATTATCCGGGACTAAAGACGAGCAGTACTTC,CATTQLSGTKDEQYF
TRBD1,.,TRBV14,TRBJ2-1,TGTGCCAGCAGCCTTTACTTGGGGACAGGGGAATTCTTC,CASSLYLGTGEFF
.,.,TRBV5-6,TRBJ1-2,TGTGCCAGCAGAGCTAGGAGTGGCTACACCTTC,CASRARSGYTF
.,once,TRBV10-3,TRBJ1-6,TGTGCCATGGCGCAGGGTATAACGTCACCCCTCCACTTT,CAMAQGITSPLHF
.,.,TRBV6-5,TRBJ1-2,TGTGCCAGCAGGAAACAAATCTATGGCTACACCTTC,CASRKQIYGYTF
.,.,TRBV18,TRBJ2-7,TGTGCCAGCTCACCCAAAATAGAGCCGTACGAGCAGTACTTC,CASSPKIEPYEQYF
.,.,TRBV6-5,TRBJ1-2,TGTGCCAGCAGACCCCGGGACTCTAACTATGGCTACACCTTC,CASRPRDSNYGYTF
TRBD1,few,TRBV5-4,TRBJ2-2,TGTGCCAGCAGCTTGGTCGCAGGGGGAGTGACCGGGGAGCTGTTTTTT,CASSLVAGGVTGELFF
.,.,TRBV5-1,TRBJ2-3,TGCGCCAGCAGGCCGGGGACAGCGGGTACGCAGTATTTT,CASRPGTAGTQYF
.,.,TRBV10-2,TRBJ2-1,TGCGCCAGCACTCCCCCAGGGCTCTCCTACAATGAGCAGTTCTTC,CASTPPGLSYNEQFF
TRBD2,.,TRBV11-2,TRBJ2-7,TGTGCCAGCAGCCCCCCGAGCGGGAGAAGTGGAGAGCAGTACTTC,CASSPPSGRSGEQYF
.,.,TRBV9,TRBJ1-2,TGTGCCAGCAGCGTAGGTAGCAATAACTATGGCTACACCTTC,CASSVGSNNYGYTF
.,.,TRBV19,TRBJ2-3,TGTGCCAGTAGTATCTTTTCGGGAGCCCTCACAGATACGCAGTATTTT,CASSIFSGALTDTQYF
.,few,TRBV19,TRBJ1-2,TGTGCCAGTATTCCTGGACAATCCGGGGGCTACACCTTC,CASIPGQSGGYTF
TRBD1,.,TRBV29-1,TRBJ1-1,TGCAGCGCCGGACAGGCCGGGAACACTGAAGCTTTCTTT,CSAGQAGNTEAFF
TRBD1,.,TRBV18,TRBJ1-1,TGTGCCAGCTCTCTACAGGGGAAGAACACTGAAGCTTTCTTT,CASSLQGKNTEAFF
.,.,TRBV9,TRBJ1-5,TGTGCCAGCAGCGTAGAGGCAGGGGAACAGCCCCAGCATTTT,CASSVEAGEQPQHF
.,.,TRBV7-2,TRBJ2-7,TGTGCCAGCAGCTTAAGATCAACTTTCTACGAGCAGTACTTC,CASSLRSTFYEQYF
TRBD1,few,TRBV5-1,TRBJ2-6,TGCGCCAGCAGCGCGGGCCAGGGGGCTGGGGCCAACGTCCTGACTTTC,CASSAGQGAGANVLTF
.,.,TRBV5-1,TRBJ1-1,TGCGCCAGCAGCTTGGGACAGGCATCCGAAGCTTTCTTT,CASSLGQASEAFF
TRBD1,.,TRBV28,TRBJ2-7,TGTGCCAGCAGTCCTCCGGGACAGGGGGCCTACGAGCAGTACTTC,CASSPPGQGAYEQYF
.,.,TRBV4-1,TRBJ2-1,TGCGCCAGCAGCCCATATTACGGGGACTACAATGAGCAGTTCTTC,CASSPYYGDYNEQFF
.,.,TRBV6-1,TRBJ2-7,TGTGCCAGCAGGATGGACAGCCTTCTCTACGAGCAGTACTTC,CASRMDSLLYEQYF
.,.,TRBV6-1,TRBJ2-3,TGTGCCAGCAGTGAACCGGCGGCGGCCACAGATACGCAGTATTTT,CASSEPAAATDTQYF